Detailed here is one TCR beta chain. Clones were sequenced by immunoSEQ multiplex PCR, and TCRdb holds only the in-frame ones, with some missing. The sample contains 75,000 to 95,000 clones, 94% of which appear only once. Germline CDR1 and CDR2: GTSNPN and SVGIG (reference sequence). With 1 base clipped from V and 6 bases from J, the junction kept 6 bases outside the gene matches. The CDR3 length is 15 residues. The data were obtained in a study of technical replicates of blood from several donors. Sequences were obtained from T cells isolated from PBMCs. The rearrangement joins TRBV30 to TRBJ1-4; TRBD1 matches at 9 bases. The clonotype comes from a human donor in good health. CDR3 protein: CAWSGDRVNYEKLFF. In nucleotides, the CDR3 is TGTGCCTGGAGTGGGGACAGGGTCAATTATGAAAAACTGTTTTTT. The entire variable domain, with the rest obtained from reference TRBV30 and TRBJ1-4, is as follows: SQTIHQWPATLVQPVGSPLSLECTVEGTSNPNLYWYRQAAGRGLQLLFYSVGIGQISSEVPQNLSASRPQDRQFILSSKKLLLSDSGFYLCAWSGDRVNYEKLFFGSGTQLSVL.